These 2 T cell receptor beta chains originate from one sample sequenced in a study of post-analysis software for immune sequencing data. Unique molecular identifiers were carried by the TCR beta cDNA libraries. TCRdb re-analysed the PCR reads in MiXCR, keeping a single row per CDR3 protein. The repertoire consists of 400,000 to 500,000 distinct CDR3 sequences, with approximately 42% occurring once and the leading ten covering approximately 7.1%. Broader study findings: Comparison of patients with controls showed five TRBV segments more frequent in patients, TRBV5-6, TRBV5-1 and TRBV20-1 among them.

These TCRs' antigens remain unknown. Sequenced input: blood. These receptors all come from a girl aged 2-9 years with multiple sclerosis.

This chain joins TRBV11-2 and TRBJ1-1; no firm D call. Germline CDR1 is SGHAT and CDR2 is FQNNGV. The CDR3 has 17 residues. Trimming took 1 base from V and 1 from J, leaving 16 bases between them. CDR3 bases: TGTGCCAGCAGCTTAGCCCGCGCCGGACCGACGAACACTGAAGCTTTCTTT. Translation gives CASSLARAGPTNTEAFF.

This clonotype has only a few counts. The chain uses TRBV29-1 and TRBJ2-7, with 9 bases matching TRBD2. Germline assignment: CDR1 SQVTM and CDR2 ANQGSEA. V was clipped by 3 bases and J by 2 bases; unmatched bases: 2. The CDR3 extends over 13 amino acids. In DNA, the CDR3 is TGCAGCGTTGACCTAGCGGGGACCTACGAGCAGTACTTC. Protein sequence: CSVDLAGTYEQYF.